This T cell receptor (beta chain) appears in the sequencing data of a study of control samples from healthy donors and cancer patients. The CDR3 spans 13 residues. Between the trimmed V and J ends, which lost 4 bases and 5 bases, there was a span of 9 bases. Germline loops: CDR1 SSHAT, CDR2 FNYEAQ (reference sequence). The data were produced by immunoSEQ multiplex PCR, yet TCRdb's version contains in-frame clones alone and is incomplete. Of approximately 100,000 clones listed, just under 95% were seen once; the top ten hold around 3%. The chain couples TRBV7-7 to TRBJ2-1; D gene unclear. Sequencing input: blood. The sequence derives from a human donor in good health. The donor label of this sample is uncertain. The CDR3 nucleotides read TGTGCCAGCAGCTCCGGGCCTGACAATGAGCAGTTCTTC. It yields the protein CASSSGPDNEQFF.